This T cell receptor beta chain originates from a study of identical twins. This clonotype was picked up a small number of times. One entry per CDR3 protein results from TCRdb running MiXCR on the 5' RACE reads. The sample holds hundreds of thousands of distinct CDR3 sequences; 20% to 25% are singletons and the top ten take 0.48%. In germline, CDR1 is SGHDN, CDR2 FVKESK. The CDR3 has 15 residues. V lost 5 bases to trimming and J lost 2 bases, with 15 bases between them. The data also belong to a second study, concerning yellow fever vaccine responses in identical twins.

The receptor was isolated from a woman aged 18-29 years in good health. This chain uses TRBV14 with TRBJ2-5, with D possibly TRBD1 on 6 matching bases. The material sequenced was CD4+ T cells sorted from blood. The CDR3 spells CASSSRTALQETQYF. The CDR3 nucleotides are TGTGCCAGCAGCTCTCGGACAGCTTTGCAAGAGACCCAGTACTTC.